The rows below give T cell receptor beta chains drawn from one sample of a study of blood T cell repertoires in COVID-19. TCRdb's copy holds only in-frame clones and misses some; the assay was immunoSEQ multiplex PCR. Altogether about 160,000 clones are present, around 84% being singletons, with the ten largest covering around 7%. The sample consisted of PBMCs or T cells enriched from blood (not recorded which). The receptors shown here come from a man aged 50 or older who had recovered from COVID-19. CDR3s include the opening cysteine and the closing phenylalanine or tryptophan. D genes are given only for firm matches. Expanded clones are given a class, and other clones once, few, many or no size at all.

clone size,V gene,D gene,J gene,CDR3 protein,CDR3 DNA
.,TRBV2,TRBD1,TRBJ1-6,CASSRTGQYNSPLHF,TGTGCCAGCAGCCGTACGGGACAGTATAATTCACCCCTCCACTTT
.,TRBV19,TRBD2,TRBJ2-5,CASSIRLAGEETQYF,TGTGCCAGTAGTATCCGACTAGCGGGGGAGGAGACCCAGTACTTC
.,TRBV19,TRBD2,TRBJ2-1,CASSIGLAGGLSSYNEQFF,TGTGCCAGTAGTATAGGACTAGCGGGGGGCTTGAGCTCCTACAATGAGCAGTTCTTC
.,TRBV29-1,.,TRBJ1-1,CSVELQTMNTEAFF,TGCAGCGTTGAACTTCAGACTATGAACACTGAAGCTTTCTTT
.,TRBV30,TRBD2,TRBJ2-5,CAYSGEQAGYF,TGTGCCTATAGCGGGGAGCAAGCGGGGTACTTC
.,TRBV7-9,.,TRBJ2-3,CASRNTGTDTQYF,TGTGCCAGCAGAAATACAGGGACAGATACGCAGTATTTT
.,TRBV18,TRBD1,TRBJ1-1,CASFGTGVGTEAFF,TGTGCCAGCTTCGGGACAGGGGTCGGTACTGAAGCTTTCTTT
.,TRBV4-1,TRBD1,TRBJ2-2,CASSQDWVGRQGTTGELFF,TGCGCCAGCAGCCAAGATTGGGTGGGGAGACAGGGGACCACCGGGGAGCTGTTTTTT
.,TRBV13,.,TRBJ1-1,CASSPDRTLTEAFF,TGTGCCAGCAGCCCCGACAGGACGTTGACTGAAGCTTTCTTT
once,TRBV30,.,TRBJ2-1,CAWSAGGLSSYNEQFF,TGTGCCTGGAGTGCCGGGGGATTAAGCTCCTACAATGAGCAGTTCTTC
.,TRBV7-2,.,TRBJ2-5,CASSLGGQYQETQYF,TGTGCCAGCAGCTTAGGAGGACAATACCAAGAGACCCAGTACTTC
.,TRBV7-6,TRBD2,TRBJ2-1,CASSRTSGVPEQFF,TGTGCCAGCAGCCGAACTAGCGGGGTCCCTGAGCAGTTCTTC
.,TRBV4-3,.,TRBJ1-1,CASRRYVEVQNTEAFF,TGCGCCAGCAGACGCTATGTGGAGGTTCAGAACACTGAAGCTTTCTTT
once,TRBV11-2,.,TRBJ2-1,CASSLVGRLSYNEQFF,TGTGCCAGCAGCTTAGTTGGGAGACTCTCCTACAATGAGCAGTTCTTC
.,TRBV27,TRBD2,TRBJ2-3,CASSPLAEGTDTQYF,TGTGCCAGCAGTCCACTAGCGGAGGGCACAGATACGCAGTATTTT
.,TRBV12-3/TRBV12-4,.,TRBJ2-7,CASSLTGGEQYF,TGTGCCAGCAGTTTGACAGGAGGAGAACAGTACTTC
.,TRBV4-2,.,TRBJ1-2,CASSQGGGSYGYTF,TGTGCCAGCAGCCAAGGAGGGGGTAGCTATGGCTACACCTTC
.,TRBV7-9,TRBD1,TRBJ2-7,CASSPGGNEQYF,TGTGCCAGCAGCCCAGGGGGCAACGAGCAGTACTTC
.,TRBV11-2,.,TRBJ2-1,CASSTWTAYNEQFF,TGTGCCAGCAGCACATGGACAGCCTACAATGAGCAGTTCTTC
few,TRBV5-5,TRBD1,TRBJ1-1,CASSPAAGTGGVTEAFF,TGTGCCAGCAGCCCAGCCGCCGGGACAGGAGGGGTTACTGAAGCTTTCTTT
.,TRBV11-1,TRBD2,TRBJ2-7,CASSLPTSGSGYEQYF,TGTGCCAGCAGCTTACCGACTAGCGGGAGCGGCTACGAGCAGTACTTC
.,TRBV5-1,TRBD1,TRBJ1-2,CASSSPGQGFGYTF,TGCGCCAGCAGCTCACCGGGACAGGGTTTTGGCTACACCTTC
.,TRBV15,.,TRBJ1-5,CATSRSALSNQPQHF,TGTGCCACCAGCAGATCCGCCCTAAGCAATCAGCCCCAGCATTTT
.,TRBV19,.,TRBJ1-1,CASSINRNTEAFF,TGTGCCAGTAGTATTAACAGGAACACTGAAGCTTTCTTT
.,TRBV4-2,.,TRBJ1-6,CASSQEENSPLHF,TGTGCCAGCAGCCAAGAGGAGAATTCACCCCTCCACTTT
.,TRBV5-1,.,TRBJ2-1,CASSSPRQVYLPSSYNEQFF,TGCGCCAGCAGCAGCCCAAGACAGGTCTATCTCCCGAGCTCCTACAATGAGCAGTTCTTC
.,TRBV6-5,.,TRBJ1-5,CASSNRDSNQPQHF,TGTGCCAGCAGTAACAGAGATAGCAATCAGCCCCAGCATTTT
.,TRBV24-1,TRBD2,TRBJ2-1,CATSDTRLSGGENEQFF,TGTGCCACCAGTGACACACGACTAAGCGGGGGCGAAAATGAGCAGTTCTTC
once,TRBV27,TRBD1,TRBJ1-5,CASRLTGFQPQHF,TGTGCCAGCAGATTGACAGGGTTTCAGCCCCAGCATTTT
.,TRBV5-6,TRBD1,TRBJ2-5,CASSLDRGISQETQYF,TGTGCCAGCAGCTTGGACAGGGGGATAAGTCAAGAGACCCAGTACTTC
.,TRBV3-1/TRBV3-2,.,TRBJ1-1,CASSQDLAGNTEAFF,TGTGCCAGCAGCCAAGATCTGGCAGGGAACACTGAAGCTTTCTTT
.,TRBV5-1,.,TRBJ2-6,CASSPRQSSGANVLTF,TGCGCCAGCAGCCCCAGACAGAGCTCTGGGGCCAACGTCCTGACTTTC
.,TRBV5-1,TRBD1,TRBJ2-7,CASSGPGQGAREQYF,TGCGCCAGCAGCGGGCCGGGACAGGGGGCGCGGGAGCAGTACTTC
.,TRBV29-1,TRBD1,TRBJ2-2,CSVVGQGTGELFF,TGCAGCGTTGTCGGACAGGGCACCGGGGAGCTGTTTTTT
.,TRBV9,TRBD2,TRBJ2-7,CASSVEGAGVPHEQYF,TGTGCCAGCAGCGTAGAGGGCGCGGGGGTCCCCCACGAGCAGTACTTC
.,TRBV5-1,TRBD1,TRBJ1-1,CASSEGQNEAFF,TGCGCCAGCAGCGAGGGACAGAACGAAGCTTTCTTT
.,TRBV19,.,TRBJ2-6,CASSTGTTLSGANVLTF,TGTGCCAGTAGTACCGGGACAACACTCTCTGGGGCCAACGTCCTGACTTTC